The 32 T cell receptor beta chains below come from one sample, sequenced in a study of T cells after posttransplantation cyclophosphamide. TCRdb keeps only in-frame clones here, not all; method: immunoSEQ multiplex PCR. The sample includes more than 5,500 clones, over 65% of them seen just once. Busulfan-fludarabine conditioning, marrow transplant, and cyclophosphamide on days +3 and +4 were administered. This specimen was PBMCs, taken after allogeneic stem cell transplant with posttransplant cyclophosphamide. Receptors were obtained from a female patient aged 50-60 years who received an allogeneic stem cell transplant from a related donor, was CMV-positive, and had no GVHD. A subset of T cells may come from the graft donor.

This clone came up a few times. The chain employs TRBV5-1 and TRBJ2-3; tentative D call: TRBD1 (5 bases). The CDR3 runs to 13 residues. The germline gives CDR1 SGHRS, CDR2 YFSETQ. Trimming took 4 bases from V and 3 from J, leaving 9 bases between them. CDR3 DNA sequence: TGCGCCAGCAGCCAGGGTCATACAGATACGCAGTATTTT. Translating it yields CASSQGHTDTQYF. The variable domain in full, with the rest retrieved from reference TRBV5-1 and TRBJ2-3, is KAGVTQTPRYLIKTRGQQVTLSCSPISGHRSVSWYQQTPGQGLQFLFEYFSETQRNKGNFPGRFSGRQFSNSRSEMNVSTLELGDSALYLCASSQGHTDTQYFGPGTRLTVL.

The chain couples TRBV4-1 to TRBJ2-7; the D gene is possibly TRBD1 (5 bases). CDR1 and CDR2 (germline): MGHRA, YSYEKL. This CDR3 has 16 residues. V lost 0 bases to trimming and J lost 0 bases, with 12 bases between them. The CDR3 nucleotides read TGCGCCAGCAGCCAAGATTGGGCAGGGAACTCCTACGAGCAGTACTTC. This translates into CASSQDWAGNSYEQYF.

This chain connects TRBV29-1 to TRBJ1-2; D ambiguous. Germline V lookup: CDR1 SQVTM, CDR2 ANQGSEA. The length of the CDR3 is 13 residues. V lost 7 bases to trimming and J lost 4 bases, with 16 bases between them. The CDR3 region has the DNA TGCAGCGCATACTCCGCGGAAGGCTATGGCTACACCTTC. It encodes CSAYSAEGYGYTF.

This chain's CDR3 is CASRTMAGEQYF. The DNA of the CDR3 is TGTGCCAGCAGGACAATGGCGGGCGAGCAGTACTTC. This rearrangement joins TRBV11-2 to TRBJ2-7; a weak D match, TRBD2 (5 bases). Trimming took off 6 bases at V and 6 bases at J, with 12 bases between the two ends. The V gene's germline CDR1 is SGHAT and CDR2 FQNNGV. The CDR3 consists of 12 residues.

The chain carries TRBV4-1 and TRBJ2-7; 8 bases are shared with TRBD1. The CDR3 loop spans 16 amino acids. Germline V lookup: CDR1 MGHRA, CDR2 YSYEKL. The J segment lost 0 bases and the V segment lost 6 bases, leaving 10 bases of the junction unmatched. CDR3 loop: CASSDLGQGLSYEQYF. CDR3 in DNA: TGCGCCAGCAGTGATTTAGGACAGGGACTCTCCTACGAGCAGTACTTC.

In its sample, this clone was seen once. The rearrangement uses TRBV5-1 and TRBJ1-1; D remains ambiguous. This CDR3 region has 13 residues. Looked up from germline, CDR1 is SGHRS and CDR2 is YFSETQ. V was clipped by 2 bases and J by 0 bases, with 5 bases between them. CDR3 sequence: CASSFVLNTEAFF. The CDR3 nucleotides are TGCGCCAGCAGCTTCGTGTTGAACACTGAAGCTTTCTTT.

The chain recombines TRBV29-1 with TRBJ1-1; TRBD1 is a possible D gene (5 bases). This CDR3 is 14 amino acids long. V lost 4 bases to trimming and J lost 6 bases, with 18 bases between them. Looked up from germline, CDR1 is SQVTM and CDR2 is ANQGSEA. The CDR3 DNA follows: TGCAGCGTTGGGCTCCAGGGAAGAGGCGCTGAAGCTTTCTTT. This gives the protein CSVGLQGRGAEAFF. The full variable domain, rest sourced from reference TRBV29-1 and TRBJ1-1, is SAVISQKPSRDICQRGTSLTIQCQVDSQVTMMFWYRQQPGQSLTLIATANQGSEATYESGFVIDKFPISRPNLTFSTLTVSNMSPEDSSIYLCSVGLQGRGAEAFFGQGTRLTVV.

The rearrangement joins TRBV7-9 to TRBJ1-4, with 8 bases aligning to TRBD1. The CDR3 length is 14 residues. Germline lookup yields CDR1 SEHNR and CDR2 FQNEAQ (reference sequence). V lost 5 bases, J lost 7 bases, and 6 bases stayed unmatched. CDR3 protein: CASSPDRGSEKLFF. In DNA form, the CDR3 reads TGTGCCAGCAGCCCCGACAGGGGATCTGAAAAACTGTTTTTT.

This clone was picked up a small number of times. This sequence joins TRBV5-1 and TRBJ2-1; no clear D gene. The germline V gene has CDR1 SGHRS and CDR2 YFSETQ. V lost 0 bases, J lost 5 bases, and 6 bases lay in between. The CDR3 is 13 amino acids. CDR3 protein: CASSLDFNNEQFF. CDR3 DNA sequence: TGCGCCAGCAGCTTGGACTTTAACAATGAGCAGTTCTTC. The full variable domain, in which reference TRBV5-1 and TRBJ2-1 provide the parts outside the CDR3, is KAGVTQTPRYLIKTRGQQVTLSCSPISGHRSVSWYQQTPGQGLQFLFEYFSETQRNKGNFPGRFSGRQFSNSRSEMNVSTLELGDSALYLCASSLDFNNEQFFGPGTRLTVL.

The genes are TRBV4-1 and TRBJ2-1; TRBD2 aligns across 8 bases. Germline values: CDR1 MGHRA, CDR2 YSYEKL. The CDR3 is 15 residues long. The V segment lost 5 bases and the J segment 1 base; nucleotides outside the gene matches: 4. This CDR3 is CASSLTSGSYNEQFF. DNA of the CDR3: TGCGCCAGCAGCTTAACTAGCGGATCCTACAATGAGCAGTTCTTC.

The chain has TRBV2 and TRBJ1-4, with 10 nucleotides matching TRBD1. CDR3 length equals 16 residues. With V trimmed by 8 bases and J by 0 bases, 6 bases remained unmatched. Germline CDR1 is SNHLY and CDR2 is FYNNEI. The CDR3 spells CASSGQGGTTNEKLFF. The CDR3 region has the DNA TGTGCCAGCTCTGGACAGGGGGGCACAACTAATGAAAAACTGTTTTTT.

The chain recombines TRBV6-1 with TRBJ1-6, with D unresolved. CDR1 is MNHNS, CDR2 SASEGT, per germline. The V end lost 3 bases, the J end lost 10 bases, and 10 bases lay between the germline ends. This CDR3 has 13 residues. The CDR3 sequence: CASSDEAESPLHF. CDR3 in DNA: TGTGCCAGCAGTGATGAGGCCGAATCACCCCTCCACTTT.

The CDR3 reads CSAGQIYEQYF. The CDR3 region has the DNA TGCAGTGCTGGGCAAATTTACGAGCAGTACTTC. The rearrangement joins TRBV20-1 to TRBJ2-7; D unclear. This CDR3 has 11 amino acids. Deletions cut 5 bases from V and 4 bases from J, with 9 bases between. Germline assignment: CDR1 DFQATT and CDR2 SNEGSKA (reference sequence).

The chain couples TRBV28 to TRBJ1-1, with unresolved D. Germline V gives CDR1 MDHEN, CDR2 SYDVKM. Trimming removed 3 bases from V and 7 bases from J, with 15 bases in between. This CDR3 has 14 amino acids. The CDR3 loop is CASSLRQPEFEAFF. DNA of the CDR3: TGTGCCAGCAGTTTGAGGCAGCCAGAATTTGAAGCTTTCTTT.

The chain couples TRBV29-1 to TRBJ2-3; perhaps TRBD2 as D (6 bases). There are 13 residues in the CDR3. Trimming cost V 4 bases and J 6 bases, with 14 bases left between them. Germline assignment: CDR1 SQVTM and CDR2 ANQGSEA. CDR3 bases: TGCAGCGTTGGGTACGGGAGTGACGATACGCAGTATTTT. As protein: CSVGYGSDDTQYF.

The CDR3 DNA reads as TGTGCCTGGAGTGTCAGGGTCAGGGGGCTTGACGATGAGCAGTTCTTC. Residues: CAWSVRVRGLDDEQFF. The V and J genes are TRBV30 and TRBJ2-1; 8 nucleotides line up with TRBD1. V lost 0 bases, J lost 8 bases, and 12 bases stayed unmatched. The CDR3 runs 16 residues. CDR1 is GTSNPN, CDR2 SVGIG, per germline (reference sequence).

The CDR3 loop is CASSQRSRRNTEAFF. The CDR3 region has the DNA TGTGCCAGCAGCCAACGCTCCCGGAGGAACACTGAAGCTTTCTTT. The V and J genes are TRBV14 and TRBJ1-1, with D unclear. The V end lost 2 bases, the J end lost 1 base, and 11 bases lay between the germline ends. Germline V lookup: CDR1 SGHDN, CDR2 FVKESK. The CDR3 spans 15 residues.

V usage is TRBV2 and J usage is TRBJ2-1, with 7 nucleotides matching TRBD2. Germline V gene lookup returns CDR1 SNHLY and CDR2 FYNNEI. Losses at the gene ends were 6 bases for V and 3 bases for J; bases not matched to a gene: 5. CDR3 length equals 14 residues. CDR3 region: CASRVAGYYNEQFF. CDR3 nucleotides: TGTGCCAGCAGGGTAGCGGGTTACTACAATGAGCAGTTCTTC.

The V gene is TRBV14, the J gene TRBJ2-5; D might be TRBD2 (7 bases). CDR1 is SGHDN and CDR2 is FVKESK in the germline V gene. Trimming took 3 bases from V and 1 from J, leaving 21 bases between them. CDR3 length equals 18 residues. The CDR3 DNA is TGTGCCAGCAGCCATCCTAACGCCGGGGGGCAGGCCCAAGAGACCCAGTACTTC. Translating it yields CASSHPNAGGQAQETQYF. The entire variable domain, with the rest obtained from reference TRBV14 and TRBJ2-5, is as follows: EAGVTQFPSHSVIEKGQTVTLRCDPISGHDNLYWYRRVMGKEIKFLLHFVKESKQDESGMPNNRFLAERTGGTYSTLKVQPAELEDSGVYFCASSHPNAGGQAQETQYFGPGTRLLVL.

The CDR3 sequence is CASSLIQGARGYTF. The DNA of the CDR3 is TGTGCCAGCAGTCTCATCCAGGGGGCGCGGGGCTACACCTTC. This chain uses TRBV28 with TRBJ1-2; TRBD1 matches 8 bases. The germline CDR1 and CDR2 sequences are MDHEN and SYDVKM. The V gene end was trimmed by 5 bases and the J gene end by 8 bases; junction bases not matched to a gene: 10. CDR3 length equals 14 residues.

The chain has TRBV14 and TRBJ1-3; D gene ambiguous. V lost 5 bases and J lost 4, with 9 bases in between. Germline V gene data show CDR1 as SGHDN and CDR2 as FVKESK. CDR3 length: 13 amino acids. The CDR3 is CASSSSGGNTIYF. In DNA form, the CDR3 reads TGTGCCAGCAGCTCCAGCGGGGGAAACACCATATATTTT.

This clone is a singleton in its sample. This chain connects TRBV7-2 to TRBJ2-3; tentative D call: TRBD2 (9 bases). The germline V and J ends were trimmed by 2 bases and 5 bases, with 17 bases remaining between them. There are 16 residues in the CDR3. Germline lookup yields CDR1 SGHTA and CDR2 FQGNSA. The CDR3 protein is CASSLRLAGQVDTQYF. CDR3 nucleotide sequence: TGTGCCAGCAGCTTAAGGCTAGCGGGACAGGTAGATACGCAGTATTTT.

This chain uses TRBV7-3 with TRBJ2-3; possible D gene TRBD2, 5 bases. Trimming removed 5 bases from V and 1 base from J, with 19 bases in between. CDR1 and CDR2 (germline): SGHTA, FQGTGA. This CDR3 has 17 residues. CDR3 nucleotides: TGTGCCAGCAGCAAAGGGCGCCTAGCCGGGGGCACAGATACGCAGTATTTT. As protein: CASSKGRLAGGTDTQYF. The variable domain in full, completed from reference TRBV7-3 and TRBJ2-3, reads GAGVSQTPSNKVTEKGKYVELRCDPISGHTALYWYRQSLGQGPEFLIYFQGTGAADDSGLPNDRFFAVRPEGSVSTLKIQRTERGDSAVYLCASSKGRLAGGTDTQYFGPGTRLTVL.

The J gene is TRBJ2-2, the V gene TRBV6-4, with D maybe TRBD1 (6 bases). This CDR3 has 13 residues. V was shortened by 6 bases and J by 6 bases, with 11 bases between the two germline ends. CDR1 and CDR2 (germline): MRHNA, SNTAGT. CDR3 in DNA: TGTGCCAGCAGACGCACAGGGTCCGGGGAGCTGTTTTTT. Protein: CASRRTGSGELFF.

The genes are TRBV5-1 and TRBJ2-2, with TRBD2 matching 11 bases. The ends lost 5 bases at V and 0 bases at J; junction bases unmatched: 3. The CDR3 loop spans 16 amino acids. From germline, CDR1 is SGHRS and CDR2 YFSETQ. The CDR3 nucleotides are TGCGCCAGCAGTACTAGCGGGGGAGCGAACACCGGGGAGCTGTTTTTT. The encoded protein is CASSTSGGANTGELFF.

V is TRBV14 and J is TRBJ2-1; TRBD1 matches 7 bases. The V gene end was trimmed by 2 bases and the J gene end by 9 bases; junction bases not matched to a gene: 10. CDR1 SGHDN and CDR2 FVKESK come from the germline V gene. The CDR3 has 15 amino acids. Here the CDR3 DNA reads TGTGCCAGCAGCCAAAGGGGGCGAGGTAGGAGTGAGCAGTTCTTC. Residues: CASSQRGRGRSEQFF.

V gene TRBV5-4 combines with J gene TRBJ1-1; TRBD1 might be the D (6 bases). Germline loops: CDR1 SGHNT, CDR2 YYREEE (reference sequence). The CDR3 contains 14 residues. Trimming took 2 bases from V and 2 from J, leaving 10 bases between them. The CDR3 region has the DNA TGTGCCAGCAGCTTTGACAGGCGTAACACTGAAGCTTTCTTT. Protein product: CASSFDRRNTEAFF. The full variable domain, its missing parts supplied by reference TRBV5-4 and TRBJ1-1, is ETGVTQSPTHLIKTRGQQVTLRCSSQSGHNTVSWYQQALGQGPQFIFQYYREEENGRGNFPPRFSGLQFPNYSSELNVNALELDDSALYLCASSFDRRNTEAFFGQGTRLTVV.

In this sample, this clone turned up a few times. This chain connects TRBV27 to TRBJ2-5; 9 nucleotides match TRBD2. The CDR3 has 15 residues. J was trimmed by 6 bases and V by 4 bases; bases with no gene match: 9. CDR1 is MNHEY and CDR2 is SMNVEV in the germline V gene (reference sequence). The CDR3 DNA reads TGTGCCAGCAGTTCACTTGCGGCTAGCGGGAAGACCCAGTACTTC. Amino acid sequence: CASSSLAASGKTQYF.

The rearrangement uses TRBV5-1 and TRBJ2-3; perhaps TRBD1 as D (5 bases). The CDR3 runs to 14 residues. V lost 2 bases to trimming and J lost 4 bases, with 11 bases between them. Germline assignment: CDR1 SGHRS and CDR2 YFSETQ. CDR3 residues: CASSFGQGPDTQYF. CDR3 nucleotides: TGCGCCAGCAGCTTTGGTCAGGGTCCAGATACGCAGTATTTT.

The V call is TRBV19, the J call TRBJ2-3; a possible D gene is TRBD2 (7 bases). Germline V CDR1 and CDR2: LNHDA, SQIVND (reference sequence). This CDR3 is 20 amino acids long. The ends were cut back, 3 bases at V and 0 bases at J, with 25 bases in the middle. CDR3 sequence: CASSIGWGAGALSSTDTQYF. CDR3 sequence (DNA): TGTGCCAGTAGTATTGGTTGGGGCGCGGGGGCCCTAAGTAGCACAGATACGCAGTATTTT.

The chain uses TRBV11-3 and TRBJ1-1; 8 bases agree with TRBD1. Unmatched junction bases numbered 11, after V lost 5 bases and J lost 3 bases. Germline V CDR1 and CDR2: SGHNT, YENEEA. The CDR3 is 16 residues long. The CDR3 loop is CASSLQQGGRDTEAFF. Written as DNA, the CDR3 is TGTGCCAGCAGCCTACAACAGGGGGGTAGAGACACTGAAGCTTTCTTT. Drawing the rest from reference TRBV11-3 and TRBJ1-1, the complete variable domain is EAGVVQSPRYKIIEKKQPVAFWCNPISGHNTLYWYLQNLGQGPELLIRYENEEAVDDSQLPKDRFSAERLKGVDSTLKIQPAELGDSAVYLCASSLQQGGRDTEAFFGQGTRLTVV.

CDR3 residues: CATPVWCAEAFF. The CDR3 bases are TGTGCCACCCCGGTCTGGTGCGCTGAAGCTTTCTTT. The rearrangement uses TRBV10-3 and TRBJ1-1; D gene unclear. The germline V and J ends were trimmed by 10 bases and 6 bases, with 15 bases remaining between them. The CDR3 extends over 12 amino acids. CDR1 and CDR2 (germline): ENHRY, SYGVKD.